Below are 10 T cell receptor beta chains sequenced from a single sample in a study of T cells in Graves' hyperthyroidism and ophthalmopathy. Amplification of TCR beta CDR3 regions used RNA as the template. An initial round of RT-PCR targeting the TCR CDR3 relied on the HTBI primer set. TCRdb re-called the multiplex PCR reads through MiXCR, storing one row per CDR3 protein. The table shows roughly 180,000 distinct CDR3 sequences, with roughly 10% occurring only once. Sequences were obtained from blood. These receptors were obtained from a woman aged 18-29 years with Graves' hyperthyroidism that later progressed to Graves' ophthalmopathy.

This clonotype came up a few times. The junction shows a germline mismatch at one end, possibly a read error. V usage is TRBV7-9 and J usage is TRBJ2-2; D perhaps matches TRBD1 (6 bases). Germline-derived CDR1 and CDR2 are SEHNR and FQNEAQ (reference sequence). The CDR3 runs to 16 residues. The CDR3 loop is CASSPRSGQTTGELSF. The CDR3 DNA is TGTGCCAGCAGCCCGCGATCGGGACAAACAACCGGGGAGCTGTCTTTT.

This chain uses TRBV20-1 with TRBJ2-2; tentatively, D is TRBD2 (5 bases). Trimming shortened V by 5 bases and J by 6 bases, and 13 bases separated the two germline ends. Germline V gene data show CDR1 as DFQATT and CDR2 as SNEGSKA (reference sequence). The CDR3 extends over 13 amino acids. The CDR3 DNA reads TGCAGTGCTGACCGTACAGCGGCCGGGGAGCTGTTTTTT. As protein: CSADRTAAGELFF.

At least ten counts were recorded for this clonotype. The chain combines TRBV10-3 with TRBJ1-2; the D gene is possibly TRBD1 (5 bases). The CDR3 extends over 13 amino acids. Germline CDR1 and CDR2: ENHRY and SYGVKD. Between the trimmed V and J ends, which lost 4 bases and 6 bases, there was a span of 12 bases. The CDR3 sequence: CAISGAGTNGYTF. CDR3 sequence (DNA): TGTGCCATCAGTGGGGCCGGGACGAATGGCTACACCTTC.

This clonotype was detected many times. The chain links TRBV7-8 to TRBJ2-5; TRBD2 might be the D (6 bases). This CDR3 has 15 residues. Trimming took off 5 bases at V and 4 bases at J, with 17 bases between the two ends. Germline lookup yields CDR1 SGHVS and CDR2 FQNEAQ. CDR3 coding DNA: TGTGCCAGCAGCCTAACCCCGGGGGAAGGAGAGACCCAGTACTTC. Residues: CASSLTPGEGETQYF. Looking up the rest from reference TRBV7-8 and TRBJ2-5 gives the full variable domain: GAGVSQSPRYKVAKRGQDVALRCDPISGHVSLFWYQQALGQGPEFLTYFQNEAQLDKSGLPSDRFFAERPEGSVSTLKIQRTQQEDSAVYLCASSLTPGEGETQYFGPGTRLLVL.

This clonotype was observed many times. The rearrangement uses TRBV11-3 and TRBJ2-2; D is unresolved. Germline V gene sequence: CDR1 SGHNT, CDR2 YENEEA. V was shortened by 0 bases and J by 2 bases, with 7 bases between the two germline ends. The CDR3 runs 15 residues. Written as DNA, the CDR3 is TGTGCCAGCAGCTTAGAATATGGAAACACCGGGGAGCTGTTTTTT. The encoded protein is CASSLEYGNTGELFF.

This clonotype was observed many times. The V call is TRBV27, the J call TRBJ2-1; no clear D gene. This CDR3 comprises 14 residues. V shed 3 bases and J shed 6 bases, with 12 bases lying between them. Germline V gene sequence: CDR1 MNHEY, CDR2 SMNVEV (reference sequence). The CDR3 loop reads CASSFSLVGNEQFF. CDR3 sequence (DNA): TGTGCCAGCAGTTTCAGCCTAGTAGGCAATGAGCAGTTCTTC.

V gene TRBV18 combines with J gene TRBJ2-5, with D hard to call. CDR3 length equals 16 residues. Germline CDR1 is KGHSH and CDR2 is LQKENI. Deletions cut 2 bases from V and 2 bases from J, with 15 bases between. The CDR3 reads CASSPGPPNYQETQYF. In DNA form, the CDR3 reads TGTGCCAGCTCACCAGGGCCTCCGAACTATCAAGAGACCCAGTACTTC. The full variable domain, in which reference TRBV18 and TRBJ2-5 provide the parts outside the CDR3, is NAGVMQNPRHLVRRRGQEARLRCSPMKGHSHVYWYRQLPEEGLKFMVYLQKENIIDESGMPKERFSAEFPKEGPSILRIQQVVRGDSAAYFCASSPGPPNYQETQYFGPGTRLLVL.

In this sample, this clonotype turned up many times. The rearrangement uses TRBV6-4 and TRBJ2-2; D not resolved. Germline CDR1 is MRHNA and CDR2 is SNTAGT. There are 16 residues in the CDR3. Deletions cut 0 bases from V and 1 base from J, with 9 bases between. The CDR3 region is CASSDSSSGNTGELFF. The CDR3 DNA reads as TGTGCCAGCAGTGACTCATCTTCGGGGAACACCGGGGAGCTGTTTTTT.

This clonotype was counted at least ten times. The chain joins TRBV6-1 to TRBJ1-3; D is ambiguous. V dropped 5 bases and J dropped 0 bases, with 17 bases sitting between them. The CDR3 length is 17 residues. Germline values: CDR1 MNHNS, CDR2 SASEGT. Here the CDR3 DNA reads TGTGCCAGCAGTCAGCCCGTTGGCCTCGACTCTGGAAACACCATATATTTT. Translating gives CASSQPVGLDSGNTIYF.

This clonotype was recorded at least ten times. The rearrangement uses TRBV11-3 and TRBJ2-1; weak D call: TRBD2 (6 bases). The CDR3 totals 14 residues. The ends were cut back, 3 bases at V and 2 bases at J, with 8 bases in the middle. Germline assignment: CDR1 SGHNT and CDR2 YENEEA. CDR3 loop: CASSLGGAYNEQFF. CDR3 coding DNA: TGTGCCAGCAGCTTGGGGGGAGCCTACAATGAGCAGTTCTTC.